This note documents a single TCR beta chain sequence. Its matching antigen is unknown. The PCR ran on 60 Vbeta and 13 Jbeta primers. The data were produced by immunoSEQ multiplex PCR, yet TCRdb's version contains in-frame clones alone and is incomplete. The data contain roughly 140,000 clones, roughly 84% of them singletons. The sample comes from a study of cytomegalovirus exposure and HLA in healthy donors. Findings and caveats of the study: Across donors, most TCRs were seen rarely, yet some public ones were widespread.

The CDR3 length is 16 residues. The clonotype comes from a woman under 30 in good health and CMV-seronegative. Sequences were obtained from PBMCs. This rearrangement joins TRBV21-1 to TRBJ1-4; the table's D call, TRBD1, was not checked against the DNA. TRBV21-1 represents a pseudogene. The CDR3 nucleotides are TGTGCCAGCAGCGCCCCTTGTGAGGGGGCAGTTGAAAAACTGTTTTTT. Translated: CASSAPCEGAVEKLFF.